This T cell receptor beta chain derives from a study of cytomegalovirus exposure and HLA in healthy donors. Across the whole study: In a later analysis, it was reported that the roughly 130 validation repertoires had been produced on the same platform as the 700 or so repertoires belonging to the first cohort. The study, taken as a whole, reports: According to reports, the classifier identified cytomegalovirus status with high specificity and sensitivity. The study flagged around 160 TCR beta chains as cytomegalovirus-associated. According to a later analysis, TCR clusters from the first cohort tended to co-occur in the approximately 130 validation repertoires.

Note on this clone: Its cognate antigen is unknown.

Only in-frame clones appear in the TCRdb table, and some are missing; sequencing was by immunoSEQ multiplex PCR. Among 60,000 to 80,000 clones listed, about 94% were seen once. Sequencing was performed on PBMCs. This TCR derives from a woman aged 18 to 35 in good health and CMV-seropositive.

The CDR3 reads CASSLSLAGATDTQYF. The CDR3, as DNA: TGTGCCAGCAGTTTATCCCTGGCTGGGGCCACAGATACGCAGTATTTT. The chain uses TRBV27 and TRBJ2-3; maybe TRBD1 (5 bases). Trimming took off 0 bases at V and 2 bases at J, with 12 bases between the two ends. Per the germline V gene, CDR1 is MNHEY and CDR2 is SMNVEV (reference sequence). The CDR3 has 16 amino acids.